Below, 25 T cell receptor beta chains from the same sample are listed, as sequenced in a study of T cell repertoires in cytomegalovirus infection. From the reads, TCRdb called clonotypes with MiXCR, one entry per CDR3 protein. Among 200,000 to 250,000 distinct CDR3 sequences listed, roughly 34% were seen once. These receptors have no identified antigens. This material consisted of CD8+ T cells from cultured PBMCs, taken from culture after CMV antigen stimulation. The receptors originated from a human donor in good health (CMV status not recorded). Some clones in this sample may be carry-over from other donors' samples.

This chain uses TRBV11-2 with TRBJ2-1; possible D gene TRBD1, 6 bases. The CDR3 covers 16 residues. Germline V gene data show CDR1 as SGHAT and CDR2 as FQNNGV. Trimming shortened V by 7 bases and J by 0 bases, and 16 bases separated the two germline ends. The chain's CDR3 is CASTRTGSSSYNEQFF. The DNA for the CDR3 is TGTGCCAGCACCAGAACAGGGTCTAGCTCCTACAATGAGCAGTTCTTC.

V and J are TRBV25-1 and TRBJ2-1; tentatively, D is TRBD1 or TRBD2 (6 bases each). CDR1 and CDR2 from the germline V gene are MGHDK and SYGVNS. The CDR3 is made up of 14 amino acids. With 6 bases removed from V and 8 bases from J, the gap between germline ends came to 17 bases. CDR3 residues: CASSQGRFQYEQFF. Written as DNA, the CDR3 is TGTGCCAGCAGCCAGGGGAGGTTTCAGTATGAGCAGTTCTTC.

This clonotype was detected a few times. The chain carries TRBV28 and TRBJ1-5; no clear D. Trimming removed 3 bases at V and 7 bases at J, with 16 bases between. Germline V CDR1 and CDR2: MDHEN, SYDVKM. The CDR3 length is 15 residues. CDR3 nucleotides: TGTGCCAGCAGTTTTGCCGGAATGGTACGGCAGCCCCAGCATTTT. It is translated as CASSFAGMVRQPQHF.

This clonotype showed up just a few times. The chain uses TRBV24-1 and TRBJ1-1; TRBD1 matches at 11 bases. V dropped 3 bases and J dropped 7; count of bases not matched to a gene: 6. The germline gives CDR1 KGHDR, CDR2 SFDVKD. This CDR3 has 15 amino acids. CDR3 sequence (DNA): TGTGCCACCAGTGATCCCCGGACAGGGGGCAATGAAGCTTTCTTT. This sequence encodes CATSDPRTGGNEAFF.

The J gene is TRBJ2-7, the V gene TRBV2; D is perhaps TRBD2 (6 bases). The length of the CDR3 is 14 residues. V was cut by 7 bases and J by 0 bases, with 13 bases left in between. Germline lookup yields CDR1 SNHLY and CDR2 FYNNEI. CDR3 nucleotides: TGTGCCAGCATCGATGGGGGGAGCTCCTACGAGCAGTACTTC. Translating it yields CASIDGGSSYEQYF. Using reference TRBV2 and TRBJ2-7 for the parts outside the CDR3, the full variable domain is EPEVTQTPSHQVTQMGQEVILRCVPISNHLYFYWYRQILGQKVEFLVSFYNNEISEKSEIFDDQFSVERPDGSNFTLKIRSTKLEDSAMYFCASIDGGSSYEQYFGPGTRLTVT.

This clonotype has only a few counts. The V gene is TRBV7-6, the J gene TRBJ2-7; the match to TRBD2 covers 10 bases. The V and J ends lost 1 base and 3 bases, in that order; junction bases with no gene match: 6. There are 16 residues in the CDR3. Germline CDR1 SGHVS, CDR2 FNYEAQ. CDR3 sequence reads: CASSLEPTSGLYEQYF. The CDR3 bases are TGTGCCAGCAGCTTAGAACCGACTAGCGGGCTCTACGAGCAGTACTTC.

In this sample, this clonotype turned up many times. V and J are TRBV7-6 and TRBJ2-7; 7 bases match TRBD2. With V trimmed by 5 bases and J by 0 bases, 7 bases remained unmatched. In germline, CDR1 is SGHVS, CDR2 FNYEAQ. CDR3 length: 15 amino acids. Here the CDR3 DNA reads TGTGCCAGCAGCCCAGGCGCGGGGGACTCCTACGAGCAGTACTTC. This sequence encodes CASSPGAGDSYEQYF. The variable domain in full, completed from reference TRBV7-6 and TRBJ2-7, reads GAGVSQSPRYKVTKRGQDVALRCDPISGHVSLYWYRQALGQGPEFLTYFNYEAQQDKSGLPNDRFSAERPEGSISTLTIQRTEQRDSAMYRCASSPGAGDSYEQYFGPGTRLTVT.

This clonotype has a handful of counts. The chain recombines TRBV7-8 with TRBJ2-7, with D unresolved. The CDR3 is made up of 13 amino acids. CDR1 is SGHVS, CDR2 FQNEAQ, per germline. The germline V and J ends were trimmed by 5 bases and 7 bases, with 15 bases remaining between them. As DNA, the CDR3 is TGTGCCAGCAGCCCTGACTCGTCGGGTGAGCAGTACTTC. Its translation is CASSPDSSGEQYF.

In this sample, this clonotype turned up many times. This sequence joins TRBV7-8 and TRBJ2-7; D is uncertain. The CDR3 has 15 residues. Trimming shortened V by 9 bases and J by 0 bases, and 18 bases separated the two germline ends. Per germline, CDR1 SGHVS and CDR2 FQNEAQ. The chain's CDR3 is CARSRRTVSSYEQYF. The CDR3 nucleotides read TGTGCCAGGAGCCGACGGACGGTCAGCTCCTACGAGCAGTACTTC.

The genes are TRBV28 and TRBJ2-1; no reliable D call. Germline V gene data show CDR1 as MDHEN and CDR2 as SYDVKM. The V gene lost 3 bases and the J gene lost 7 bases, with 13 bases spanning the gap. The CDR3 is 14 residues long. CDR3 coding DNA: TGTGCCAGCAGTTTCGGCGATCGTCCGAATGAGCAGTTCTTC. Amino acid sequence: CASSFGDRPNEQFF.

The chain recombines TRBV6-1 with TRBJ2-3, with D possibly matching TRBD2 (5 bases). The ends were cut back, 8 bases at V and 8 bases at J, with 8 bases in the middle. Germline V lookup: CDR1 MNHNS, CDR2 SASEGT. The CDR3 is 10 amino acids. CDR3 loop: CASVGGTQYF. CDR3 in DNA: TGTGCCAGCGTCGGAGGTACGCAGTATTTT.

In its sample, this clonotype was seen a few times. This chain joins TRBV27 and TRBJ2-1; 9 bases line up with TRBD1. With 5 bases clipped from V and 3 bases from J, the junction kept 2 bases outside the gene matches. The CDR3 contains 14 residues. Per the germline V gene, CDR1 is MNHEY and CDR2 is SMNVEV (reference sequence). The CDR3 sequence: CASSLGQGYNEQFF. Written as DNA, the CDR3 is TGTGCCAGCAGTCTGGGACAGGGCTACAATGAGCAGTTCTTC.

The V gene is TRBV7-8, the J gene TRBJ1-1; perhaps TRBD1 as D (6 bases). The CDR3 has 13 amino acids. Germline CDR1 reads SGHVS; CDR2 reads FQNEAQ. Trimming left V 1 base short and J 6 bases short, with 9 bases between. Here the CDR3 reads CASSLVGGSEAFF. CDR3 DNA: TGTGCCAGCAGCTTAGTCGGGGGCTCTGAAGCTTTCTTT.

This clonotype was found once. With a much larger clone just one base away, this may be a read error. The genes are TRBV7-2 and TRBJ2-3; possibly TRBD1 for D (5 bases). Trimming cost V 3 bases and J 2 bases, with 12 bases left between them. This CDR3 has 15 residues. CDR1 is SGHTA and CDR2 is FQGNSA in the germline V gene. CDR3 DNA sequence: TGTGCCAGCAGCTTTAGTGACAGACCCACAGATACGCAGTATTTT. Translating it yields CASSFSDRPTDTQYF.

This rearrangement joins TRBV7-8 to TRBJ2-7, with 12 bases matching TRBD2. This CDR3 has 15 residues. Germline CDR1 SGHVS, CDR2 FQNEAQ. J was trimmed by 7 bases and V by 5 bases; bases with no gene match: 9. CDR3 region: CASSPSGRAQGEQYF. CDR3 nucleotide sequence: TGTGCCAGCAGCCCTAGCGGGAGGGCCCAAGGGGAGCAGTACTTC.

J is TRBJ2-1 and V is TRBV5-6; 8 bases align to TRBD2. Germline V gene data show CDR1 as SGHDT and CDR2 as YYEEEE. The CDR3 sequence is 16 residues long. Trimming at V came to 0 bases and at J to 3 bases, leaving 5 bases not matched to a gene. CDR3 sequence (DNA): TGTGCCAGCAGCTTGGACGGGGGGGCTTTCTACAATGAGCAGTTCTTC. Translated, it gives CASSLDGGAFYNEQFF.

In its sample, this clonotype was seen a few times. The genes are TRBV11-2 and TRBJ2-3; TRBD2 aligns across 7 bases. The V segment lost 6 bases and the J segment 0 bases; nucleotides outside the gene matches: 0. The CDR3 covers 13 residues. The germline CDR1 and CDR2 sequences are SGHAT and FQNNGV. The CDR3 DNA follows: TGTGCCAGCAGGGGGGGGAGCACAGATACGCAGTATTTT. Amino acids: CASRGGSTDTQYF.

Written as DNA, the CDR3 is TGTGCCAGCAGTCAGACGGTTGGCGGCTACACCTTC. Its translation: CASSQTVGGYTF. The chain employs TRBV6-6 and TRBJ1-2; D remains unclear. V was pared by 5 bases and J by 8 bases, with 12 bases between. The CDR3 sequence is 12 residues long. Germline V lookup: CDR1 MNHNY, CDR2 SVGAGI (reference sequence).

The table lists this clonotype with many counts. This sequence joins TRBV7-2 and TRBJ2-1; a weak D match, TRBD2 (6 bases). CDR1 SGHTA and CDR2 FQGNSA come from the germline V gene. V shed 2 bases and J shed 8 bases, with 16 bases lying between them. This CDR3 comprises 15 residues. Here the CDR3 DNA reads TGTGCCAGCAGCTTAAGTACTAGCATCCGCGATGAGCAGTTCTTC. Translation gives CASSLSTSIRDEQFF.

This clonotype has just a few counts. The CDR3 sequence is CASSQGPGGTGGQPQHF. For the CDR3, the DNA is TGTGCCAGCAGCCAAGGGCCTGGGGGGACAGGGGGTCAGCCCCAGCATTTT. The chain employs TRBV3-1 and TRBJ1-5, with 11 bases fitting TRBD1. The CDR3 is made up of 17 amino acids. Germline V gene lookup returns CDR1 LGHDT and CDR2 YNNKEL (reference sequence). After removal of 1 base from V and 6 bases from J, the junction contained 8 bases not matched to a gene. Full variable domain (rest looked up from reference TRBV3-1 and TRBJ1-5): DTAVSQTPKYLVTQMGNDKSIKCEQNLGHDTMYWYKQDSKKFLKIMFSYNNKELIINETVPNRFSPKSPDKAHLNLHINSLELGDSAVYFCASSQGPGGTGGQPQHFGDGTRLSIL.

The chain is built from TRBV7-4 and TRBJ2-5; D unresolved. V was shortened by 5 bases and J by 0 bases, with 7 bases between the two germline ends. Germline CDR1 reads SGHVT; CDR2 reads SQSDAQ. The CDR3 consists of 13 residues. DNA of the CDR3: TGTGCCAGCAGCGGATCGTACCAAGAGACCCAGTACTTC. It yields the protein CASSGSYQETQYF.

There are many counts of this clonotype. This chain links TRBV28 with TRBJ2-7, with 10 bases fitting TRBD1. Germline-derived CDR1 and CDR2 are MDHEN and SYDVKM. With V trimmed by 6 bases and J by 4 bases, 6 bases remained unmatched. This CDR3 spans 14 amino acids. The CDR3 is CASSSGQGSYEQYF. The CDR3 bases are TGTGCCAGCAGCTCGGGACAGGGGTCGTACGAGCAGTACTTC.

The chain combines TRBV5-6 with TRBJ2-1; D is ambiguous. Trimming stripped 6 bases from V and 5 bases from J, with 6 bases between. Germline CDR1 is SGHDT and CDR2 is YYEEEE. The CDR3 length is 11 residues. The CDR3 is CASIGNNEQFF. CDR3 sequence (DNA): TGTGCCAGCATAGGGAACAATGAGCAGTTCTTC.

This chain uses TRBV20-1 with TRBJ1-1; 9 bases agree with TRBD1. CDR1 and CDR2 (germline): DFQATT, SNEGSKA (reference sequence). This CDR3 is built from 17 residues. Trimming cost V 2 bases and J 8 bases; bases outside gene matches: 18. CDR3 in amino acids: CSARPQGTGILLGEAFF. For the CDR3, the DNA is TGCAGTGCTAGACCCCAAGGGACAGGGATTCTGTTGGGCGAAGCTTTCTTT.

This clonotype was found many times. The V gene is TRBV6-5, the J gene TRBJ2-1; 9 nucleotides agree with TRBD2. V lost 0 bases, J lost 4 bases, and 7 bases stayed unmatched. CDR3 length: 17 residues. The germline gives CDR1 MNHEY, CDR2 SVGAGI. This CDR3 reads CASSYSLPSGVYNEQFF. For the CDR3, the DNA is TGTGCCAGCAGTTACTCCTTACCTAGCGGGGTATACAATGAGCAGTTCTTC.